These 11 T cell receptor beta chains were sequenced from one sample in a study of blood T cell repertoires in COVID-19. The method was immunoSEQ multiplex PCR; TCRdb's version includes in-frame clones alone and lacks a portion of them. This repertoire shows some 53,000 clones, less than 90% found once; its top ten account for approximately 15%. Sequenced input: peripheral blood. These receptors came from a human donor with active COVID-19. The donor label of this sample is uncertain.

This clone was seen only a few times. Within the sample, other DNA sequences also encode this same CDR3. The chain joins TRBV4-3 to TRBJ1-2, with D unresolved. Germline CDR1 is LGHNA and CDR2 is YSLEER. The CDR3 contains 14 residues. V was shortened by 1 base and J by 0 bases, with 6 bases between the two germline ends. CDR3 coding DNA: TGCGCCAGCAGCCAAGGCCCAGCTAACTATGGCTACACCTTC. Translating it yields CASSQGPANYGYTF.

This clone was found a few times. The rearrangement uses TRBV6-2 or TRBV6-3 and TRBJ1-3; D is uncertain. With 5 bases removed from V and 4 bases from J, the gap between germline ends came to 18 bases. The CDR3 covers 16 residues. CDR1 and CDR2 (germline): MNHEY, SVGEGT. The CDR3: CASSDGGIPLGNTIYF. The CDR3 nucleotides read TGTGCCAGCAGTGACGGAGGGATACCTCTGGGAAACACCATATATTTT.

The chain is built from TRBV20-1 and TRBJ1-4, with no clear D. The CDR3 is 11 amino acids. Germline V lookup: CDR1 DFQATT, CDR2 SNEGSKA (reference sequence). V lost 7 bases to trimming and J lost 4 bases, with 7 bases between them. The CDR3 spells CSGRGNEKLFF. In DNA form, the CDR3 reads TGCAGTGGTCGGGGTAATGAAAAACTGTTTTTT.

The chain's CDR3 is CAISASGQGIQETQYF. DNA of the CDR3: TGTGCCATCAGTGCATCCGGACAGGGAATCCAAGAGACCCAGTACTTC. The chain couples TRBV10-3 to TRBJ2-5; TRBD1 matches at 8 bases. The CDR3 extends over 16 amino acids. CDR1 is ENHRY, CDR2 SYGVKD, per germline. V was pared by 4 bases and J by 1 base, with 8 bases of the junction left unmatched.

The sample holds one count of this clone. V gene TRBV16 combines with J gene TRBJ2-1; D might be TRBD1 (5 bases). The ends were cut back, 3 bases at V and 8 bases at J, with 17 bases in the middle. Germline CDR1 KGHSY, CDR2 FQNENV. The CDR3 length is 15 residues. CDR3 nucleotide sequence: TGTGCCAGCAGCCATAGCTGGGCAGGGTCGGATGAGCAGTTCTTC. It specifies CASSHSWAGSDEQFF.

The chain is built from TRBV7-2 and TRBJ2-7; possibly TRBD1 for D (5 bases). Looked up from germline, CDR1 is SGHTA and CDR2 is FQGNSA. With 5 bases removed from V and 5 bases from J, the gap between germline ends came to 16 bases. CDR3 length equals 14 residues. In DNA, the CDR3 is TGTGCCAGCAGCCAGCCCGGACAACCCGACGAGCAGTACTTC. The encoded protein is CASSQPGQPDEQYF.

This chain joins TRBV2 and TRBJ1-5; no clear D. V was cut by 1 base and J by 0 bases, with 7 bases left in between. CDR3 length: 15 amino acids. In germline, CDR1 is SNHLY, CDR2 FYNNEI. The CDR3 loop is CASSEGGYSNQPQHF. CDR3 coding DNA: TGTGCCAGCAGTGAAGGAGGCTATAGCAATCAGCCCCAGCATTTT.

The chain couples TRBV14 to TRBJ1-1; the D gene is possibly TRBD1 (6 bases). The V gene's germline CDR1 is SGHDN and CDR2 FVKESK. Trimming pared 2 bases from V and 3 bases from J, leaving 19 bases between. CDR3 size: 17 residues. DNA of the CDR3: TGTGCCAGCAGCCAACCCTCGGACAGCTCCGTGTACACTGAAGCTTTCTTT. Translating gives CASSQPSDSSVYTEAFF. The complete variable domain, with remaining parts taken from reference TRBV14 and TRBJ1-1, reads EAGVTQFPSHSVIEKGQTVTLRCDPISGHDNLYWYRRVMGKEIKFLLHFVKESKQDESGMPNNRFLAERTGGTYSTLKVQPAELEDSGVYFCASSQPSDSSVYTEAFFGQGTRLTVV.

This clone was counted a few times. This rearrangement joins TRBV10-1 to TRBJ2-1; D might be TRBD1 (6 bases). The CDR3 sequence is 12 residues long. Trimming removed 7 bases from V and 7 bases from J, with 11 bases in between. CDR1 is WNHNN, CDR2 SYGVQD, per germline (reference sequence). Here the CDR3 reads CASNTGKNEQFF. CDR3 bases: TGCGCCAGCAATACAGGGAAAAATGAGCAGTTCTTC.

The chain carries TRBV29-1 and TRBJ2-5, with TRBD1 matching 8 bases. V gave up 1 base and J gave up 4 bases; unmatched junction bases: 5. CDR1 and CDR2 from the germline V gene are SQVTM and ANQGSEA. This CDR3 is 14 amino acids long. The CDR3 nucleotides are TGCAGCGTTGAAGGACAGGGGCAGGGAGAGACCCAGTACTTC. Its protein is CSVEGQGQGETQYF.

The chain joins TRBV7-2 to TRBJ1-1; D possibly corresponds to TRBD1 (5 bases). The germline V and J ends were trimmed by 1 base and 5 bases, with 11 bases remaining between them. Germline V gene sequence: CDR1 SGHTA, CDR2 FQGNSA. The CDR3 runs to 14 residues. CDR3 amino acids: CASSLGPTVTEAFF. Here the CDR3 DNA reads TGTGCCAGCAGCTTAGGCCCGACAGTGACTGAAGCTTTCTTT. Complete variable domain (other parts from reference TRBV7-2 and TRBJ1-1): GAGVSQSPSNKVTEKGKDVELRCDPISGHTALYWYRQSLGQGLEFLIYFQGNSAPDKSGLPSDRFSAERTGGSVSTLTIQRTQQEDSAVYLCASSLGPTVTEAFFGQGTRLTVV.